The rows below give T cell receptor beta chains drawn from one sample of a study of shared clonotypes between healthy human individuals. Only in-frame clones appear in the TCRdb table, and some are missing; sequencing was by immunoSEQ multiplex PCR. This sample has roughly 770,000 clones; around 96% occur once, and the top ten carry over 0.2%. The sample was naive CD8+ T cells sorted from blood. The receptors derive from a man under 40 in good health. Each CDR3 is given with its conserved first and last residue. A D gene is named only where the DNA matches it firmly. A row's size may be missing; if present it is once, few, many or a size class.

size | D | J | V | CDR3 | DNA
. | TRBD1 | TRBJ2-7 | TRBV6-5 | CASSYSGTAYEQYF | TGTGCCAGCAGTTACTCGGGGACAGCTTACGAGCAGTACTTC
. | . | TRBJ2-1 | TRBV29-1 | CSVEDKGRPYNEQFF | TGCAGCGTTGAAGATAAGGGACGACCGTACAATGAGCAGTTCTTC
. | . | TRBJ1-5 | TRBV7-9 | CASSSRSDQPQHF | TGTGCCAGCAGCTCCAGGTCAGATCAGCCCCAGCATTTT
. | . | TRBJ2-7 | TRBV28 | CASSLYAGVEQYF | TGTGCCAGCAGTTTATACGCAGGGGTCGAGCAGTACTTC
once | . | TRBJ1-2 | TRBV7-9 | CASSLEEGRSGYTF | TGTGCCAGCAGCTTAGAGGAGGGGCGGAGTGGCTACACCTTC
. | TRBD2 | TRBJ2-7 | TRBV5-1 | CASSPAGLAGYEQYF | TGCGCCAGCAGCCCAGCGGGCCTAGCGGGCTACGAGCAGTACTTC
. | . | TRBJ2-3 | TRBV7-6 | CASSPIGRTDTQYF | TGTGCCAGCAGCCCCATCGGTCGCACAGATACGCAGTATTTT
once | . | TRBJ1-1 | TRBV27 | CASSLTGMNTEAFF | TGTGCCAGCAGTTTGACAGGCATGAACACTGAAGCTTTCTTT
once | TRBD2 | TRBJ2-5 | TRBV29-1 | CSVALAGLQETQYF | TGCAGCGTTGCGCTAGCGGGCCTCCAAGAGACCCAGTACTTC
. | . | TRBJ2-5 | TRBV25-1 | CASSDWGAGGETQYF | TGTGCCAGCAGTGACTGGGGGGCCGGCGGGGAGACCCAGTACTTC
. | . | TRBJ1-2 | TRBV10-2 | CASSLPGENYGYTF | TGCGCCAGCAGTCTCCCTGGGGAGAACTATGGCTACACCTTC
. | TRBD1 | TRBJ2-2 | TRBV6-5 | CASRPDRGLTGELFF | TGTGCCAGCAGGCCAGACAGGGGGCTCACCGGGGAGCTGTTTTTT
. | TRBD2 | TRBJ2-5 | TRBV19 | CASSILAGGETQYF | TGTGCCAGTAGTATATTAGCGGGCGGGGAGACCCAGTACTTC
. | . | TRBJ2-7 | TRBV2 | CASTARAELLRVYF | TGTGCCAGCACCGCGAGAGCTGAGCTCCTACGCGTGTACTTC
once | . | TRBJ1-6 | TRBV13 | CASSSRTWAETLHF | TGTGCCAGCAGCTCCAGGACATGGGCGGAGACCCTCCACTTT
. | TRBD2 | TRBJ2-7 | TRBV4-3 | CASSQGGGYEQYF | TGCGCCAGCAGCCAAGGGGGGGGTTACGAGCAGTACTTC
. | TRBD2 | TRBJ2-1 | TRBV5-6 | CASSSGTSGSPYNEQFF | TGTGCCAGCAGCTCTGGGACTAGCGGGAGTCCTTACAATGAGCAGTTCTTC
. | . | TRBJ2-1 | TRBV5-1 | CASSQGNEQFF | TGCGCCAGCAGCCAGGGTAATGAGCAGTTCTTC
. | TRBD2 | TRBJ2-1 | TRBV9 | CASSVEPPVLAGDNEQFF | TGTGCCAGCAGCGTAGAGCCCCCTGTGCTAGCGGGAGACAATGAGCAGTTCTTC
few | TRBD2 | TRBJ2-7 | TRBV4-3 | CASSDSAGLWTEQYF | TGCGCCAGCAGCGACTCAGCGGGGTTGTGGACCGAGCAGTACTTC